This TCR beta chain came from a study of CD8 T cells in ankylosing spondylitis. Notes on the study in general: Ankylosing spondylitis blood seemed to carry a telltale TCR beta motif made of roughly 8 highly homologous variants. Matched ankylosing spondylitis synovial fluid reportedly showed significant enrichment of disease-linked clones.

This clonotype occurred many times. Its matching antigen is unknown. TCRdb re-analysed the 5' RACE reads in MiXCR, keeping a single row per CDR3 protein. The data show about 840,000 distinct CDR3 sequences, with 12% seen just once and 0.51% held by the top ten. The CDR3 length is 13 residues. CDR1 and CDR2 from the germline V gene are DFQATT and SNEGSKA (reference sequence). V lost 5 bases, J lost 1 base, and 11 bases lay in between. V and J are TRBV20-1 and TRBJ1-1; D gene unclear. This TCR was recovered from a male donor with ankylosing spondylitis. Sequenced input: blood, either unsorted or a sorted T cell fraction (not recorded which). Here the CDR3 DNA reads TGCAGTGCTCTAATCCCAGGGAACACTGAAGCTTTCTTT. Protein sequence: CSALIPGNTEAFF.